This T cell receptor beta chain comes out of a study of blood T cells in healthy people across ages. In this sample, this clonotype turned up many times. The antigen remains unidentified. Each donor's blood draw was 8.5 to 10 milliliters of peripheral blood. A sample-barcoded 5' primer and a J-beta primer mix were used in a second PCR of roughly 6 to 11 cycles. TCRdb ran MiXCR on the 5' RACE reads and lists one entry per CDR3 protein. The sample has about 650,000 distinct CDR3 sequences, approximately 29% seen once. Broader study findings: Roughly linear age-related decline in beta diversity appeared, significant by age around 36.

The TCR originated in a woman older than 75 in good health. The sample consisted of blood.

The CDR3 region is CASSLNTQSYEQYF. The DNA for the CDR3 is TGTGCCAGCAGCTTAAACACGCAATCCTACGAGCAGTACTTC. The V call is TRBV7-9, the J call TRBJ2-7; no firm D call. This CDR3 is built from 14 residues. With 2 bases removed from V and 1 base from J, the gap between germline ends came to 9 bases. Germline V lookup: CDR1 SEHNR, CDR2 FQNEAQ (reference sequence).